The present T cell receptor beta chain was sequenced within a study of blood T cell repertoires in COVID-19. Study details: COVID-19 samples from acute and convalescent phases originated in the United States, Italy and Spain. The cDNA or gDNA used as material had been derived from T cells, B-cell-depleted T cells, or PBMCs.

Original methodology: Scientists estimated how many nucleated cells there were by amplifying reference gene primers. Libraries were prepared by immunoSEQ multiplex PCR; TCRdb keeps only in-frame clonotypes and omits some of them. The V and J calls and the clone size are those of that table, but D and trimming were determined from the DNA. This repertoire shows about 190,000 clones, 90% found once; its top ten account for around 0.63%. The TCR comes from a man in his forties or fifties with acute or convalescent COVID-19. Sample: peripheral blood.

The CDR3 sequence: CAWSAGRGGVETDTQYF. The CDR3 DNA sequence: TGTGCCTGGAGTGCGGGGCGGGGGGGCGTCGAGACAGATACGCAGTATTTT. The chain links TRBV30 to TRBJ2-3; 9 bases match TRBD2. From germline, CDR1 is GTSNPN and CDR2 SVGIG (reference sequence). The CDR3 runs to 17 residues. The V gene end was trimmed by 1 base and the J gene end by 3 bases; junction bases not matched to a gene: 11.